The 15 T cell receptor beta chains reported below all come from one sample, sequenced in a study of blood T cell repertoires in COVID-19 (dated by TCRdb to 2019 to 2021). Receptor libraries were prepared by the immunoSEQ multiplex PCR assay. As stored in TCRdb, this immuneACCESS dataset retains in-frame rearrangements with V and J assigned. A fraction of the clones does not appear; measured against another copy, unresolved V genes explain less than half of the discrepancy, and the remainder lacks a known reason. The sample has around 700,000 clones on record, more than 80% of them singletons. The ten largest account for roughly 0.25% of the sample. Sequences were obtained from peripheral blood. These TCRs come from a woman between 18 and 29 years old with acute or convalescent COVID-19.

The chain links TRBV27 to TRBJ1-2; weak D call: TRBD1 (5 bases). The CDR3 has 14 residues. The germline CDR1 and CDR2 sequences are MNHEY and SMNVEV (reference sequence). The V end lost 6 bases, the J end lost 3 bases, and 14 bases lay between the germline ends. Written as DNA, the CDR3 is TGTGCCAGCAGCGTGGACACGAATCACTATGGCTACACCTTC. This sequence encodes CASSVDTNHYGYTF.

The chain links TRBV19 to TRBJ2-1; the D gene is possibly TRBD1 (5 bases). The CDR3 contains 15 residues. Germline V gene sequence: CDR1 LNHDA, CDR2 SQIVND (reference sequence). The ends were cut back, 1 base at V and 7 bases at J, with 14 bases in the middle. The CDR3 here is CASSIVGSGINEQFF. CDR3 DNA: TGTGCCAGTAGTATAGTTGGGTCAGGGATTAATGAGCAGTTCTTC.

The J gene is TRBJ2-3, the V gene TRBV7-9; TRBD2 matches 8 bases. Germline V lookup: CDR1 SEHNR, CDR2 FQNEAQ (reference sequence). The CDR3 contains 17 residues. Trimming at V came to 3 bases and at J to 2 bases, leaving 10 bases not matched to a gene. The CDR3 here is CASSFNRAGALTDTQYF. The CDR3 DNA reads TGTGCCAGCAGCTTTAACCGAGCGGGGGCCCTCACAGATACGCAGTATTTT.

The V call is TRBV6-1, the J call TRBJ1-2; TRBD1 might be the D (6 bases). This CDR3 has 14 residues. CDR1 is MNHNS, CDR2 SASEGT, per germline. Trimming removed 3 bases at V and 4 bases at J, with 12 bases between. The CDR3 spells CASSDSTGPYGYTF. The CDR3 bases are TGTGCCAGCAGTGATTCGACAGGACCCTATGGCTACACCTTC.

Comments on this clone: The same CDR3 also results from other DNA sequences found in this sample. This chain joins TRBV3-1 (or the pseudogene TRBV3-2) and TRBJ1-5, with a tentative D call TRBD1 (6 bases). Germline V gene sequence: CDR1 LGHDT, CDR2 YNNKEL (reference sequence). V was pared by 5 bases and J by 4 bases, with 9 bases between. The CDR3 is 13 residues long. CDR3 in amino acids: CASSSTGNQPQHF. DNA for the CDR3: TGTGCCAGCAGCTCGACAGGTAATCAGCCCCAGCATTTT.

This chain uses TRBV6-5 with TRBJ1-6; TRBD1 aligns across 7 bases. The CDR3 has 14 residues. CDR1 MNHEY and CDR2 SVGAGI come from the germline V gene. Unmatched junction bases numbered 7, after V lost 11 bases and J lost 3 bases. CDR3: CAARQGVYNSPLHF. CDR3 DNA sequence: TGTGCCGCCCGACAGGGAGTCTATAATTCACCCCTCCACTTT.

The CDR3 nucleotides are TGTGCCAGCAGCACCCGGTTCGAGCAGTACTTC. Residues: CASSTRFEQYF. The chain combines TRBV11-2 with TRBJ2-7; D is ambiguous. V shed 5 bases and J shed 6 bases, with 8 bases lying between them. The germline CDR1 and CDR2 sequences are SGHAT and FQNNGV. The CDR3 consists of 11 residues.

This clone came up once. The CDR3 loop is CASSFHGQNTGELFF. The CDR3 DNA is TGTGCCAGCAGTTTCCACGGACAGAACACCGGGGAGCTGTTTTTT. V usage is TRBV27 and J usage is TRBJ2-2; possibly TRBD1 for D (5 bases). The CDR3 runs 15 residues. V lost 3 bases to trimming and J lost 1 base, with 9 bases between them. Germline V gene data show CDR1 as MNHEY and CDR2 as SMNVEV (reference sequence).

As concerns this clone: Additional DNA sequences in this sample encode the identical CDR3. The chain uses TRBV7-9 and TRBJ1-1, with D unclear. V was cut by 1 base and J by 4 bases, with 7 bases left in between. The CDR3 is 13 amino acids. CDR1 SEHNR and CDR2 FQNEAQ come from the germline V gene (reference sequence). As DNA, the CDR3 is TGTGCCAGCAGCTTAGGCGTTAGCACTGAAGCTTTCTTT. Its protein is CASSLGVSTEAFF.

The chain uses TRBV30 and TRBJ1-5, with D uncertain. Trimming pared 2 bases from V and 0 bases from J, leaving 11 bases between. The germline gives CDR1 GTSNPN, CDR2 SVGIG (reference sequence). The CDR3 length is 15 residues. The CDR3 region has the DNA TGTGCCTGGAGTCCCGGGGATTATAGCAATCAGCCCCAGCATTTT. Amino acids: CAWSPGDYSNQPQHF.

The V and J genes are TRBV19 and TRBJ1-1, with D uncertain. The CDR3 runs 12 residues. The germline V and J ends were trimmed by 3 bases and 4 bases, with 6 bases remaining between them. Germline values: CDR1 LNHDA, CDR2 SQIVND (reference sequence). CDR3: CASSISATEAFF. For the CDR3, the DNA is TGTGCCAGTAGTATCAGCGCCACTGAAGCTTTCTTT.

This clone has only a few counts. This sequence joins TRBV6-5 and TRBJ2-7, with 7 bases fitting TRBD1. CDR1 and CDR2 from the germline V gene are MNHEY and SVGAGI. This CDR3 has 15 residues. Trimming removed 6 bases from V and 4 bases from J; junction bases left unmatched: 12. The CDR3 DNA sequence: TGTGCCAGCAGGTCTGACAGGGAGTTCCGTTACGAGCAGTACTTC. This codes for CASRSDREFRYEQYF.

The gene calls are TRBV11-1 and TRBJ1-1; possibly TRBD1 for D (6 bases). V lost 0 bases, J lost 4 bases, and 6 bases lay in between. The CDR3 length is 13 residues. Germline values: CDR1 SGHAT, CDR2 FQDESV (reference sequence). The DNA for the CDR3 is TGTGCCAGCAGCTTAGCAGGGGGCACTGAAGCTTTCTTT. Protein product: CASSLAGGTEAFF.

The V and J genes are TRBV7-3 and TRBJ1-1; D might be TRBD1 (5 bases). V lost 4 bases, J lost 5 bases, and 11 bases lay in between. Per germline, CDR1 SGHTA and CDR2 FQGTGA. The CDR3 is 13 residues long. Here the CDR3 DNA reads TGTGCCAGCAGCTGGGGGGGAGAGACTGAAGCTTTCTTT. Translating it yields CASSWGGETEAFF.

The V call is TRBV7-8, the J call TRBJ2-2, with D uncertain. Trimming cost V 1 base and J 0 bases, with 12 bases left between them. Germline V gene data show CDR1 as SGHVS and CDR2 as FQNEAQ. The CDR3 loop spans 17 amino acids. The DNA for the CDR3 is TGTGCCAGCAGCTTAGAACCACTGCTAACGAACACCGGGGAGCTGTTTTTT. Translating it yields CASSLEPLLTNTGELFF.